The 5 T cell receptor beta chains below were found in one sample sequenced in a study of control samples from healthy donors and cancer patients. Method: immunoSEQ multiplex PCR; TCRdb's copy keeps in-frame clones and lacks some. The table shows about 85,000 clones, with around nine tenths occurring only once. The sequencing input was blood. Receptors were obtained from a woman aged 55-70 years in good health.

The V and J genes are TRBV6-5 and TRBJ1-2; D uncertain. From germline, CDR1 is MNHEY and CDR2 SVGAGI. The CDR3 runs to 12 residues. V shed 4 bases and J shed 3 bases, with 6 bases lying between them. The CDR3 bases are TGTGCCAGCAGTTGGGGTGACTATGGCTACACCTTC. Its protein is CASSWGDYGYTF.

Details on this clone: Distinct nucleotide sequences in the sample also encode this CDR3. CDR3 nucleotide sequence: TGTGCCAGCAGTGATCGGGGGGTCGGAGGCTACACCTTC. It codes for CASSDRGVGGYTF. This chain joins TRBV2 and TRBJ1-2; tentative D call: TRBD1 (5 bases). Looked up from germline, CDR1 is SNHLY and CDR2 is FYNNEI. V was pared by 3 bases and J by 8 bases, with 13 bases between. The CDR3 consists of 13 residues.

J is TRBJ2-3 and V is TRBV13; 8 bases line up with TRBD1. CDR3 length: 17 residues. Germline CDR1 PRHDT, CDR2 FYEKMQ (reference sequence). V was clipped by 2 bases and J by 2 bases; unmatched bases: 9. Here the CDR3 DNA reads TGTGCCAGCAGCTTAACCCAGGGGGCTCTCCTCACAGATACGCAGTATTTT. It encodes CASSLTQGALLTDTQYF.

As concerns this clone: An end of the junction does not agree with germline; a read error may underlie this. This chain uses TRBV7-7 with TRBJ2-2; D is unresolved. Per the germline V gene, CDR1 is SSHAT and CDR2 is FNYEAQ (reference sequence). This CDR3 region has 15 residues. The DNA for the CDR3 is TGTGCTAGCAGCTACAACACGGGTACCGGCGGGGAGCTGTTTTTT. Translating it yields CASSYNTGTGGELFF.

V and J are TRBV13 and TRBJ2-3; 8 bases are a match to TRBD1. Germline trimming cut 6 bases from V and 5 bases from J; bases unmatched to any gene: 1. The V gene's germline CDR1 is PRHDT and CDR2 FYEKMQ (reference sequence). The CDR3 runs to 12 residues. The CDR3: CASRTGVDTQYF. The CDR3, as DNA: TGTGCCAGCAGGACAGGGGTAGATACGCAGTATTTT.